This record looks at one T cell receptor beta chain sequence and its context. This clone was detected once. Its cognate antigen has yet to be identified. A clone one base away is much larger, so this may be a read error. Using the deep immunoSEQ assay, multiplex PCR amplified TCR CDR3 regions from genomic DNA. Extracted genomic DNA from each cell subset was spread evenly across all wells of several immunoSEQ 96-well plates, with each plate serving as a replicate. For sorted subsets, each replicate PCR was loaded with 200 ng genomic DNA, equivalent to 30,000 to 35,000 T cell genomes. Purified libraries were measured with a Qubit 3.0 fluorometer, size-checked on a Bioanalyzer 2100, and measured again with the KAPA Library Quantification kit. Every immunoSEQ 96-well plate was sequenced on a dedicated single-read 150-cycle Illumina NextSeq 550 flow cell. In the authors' own workflow: Because the immunoSEQ output held only junctional sequences and lacked quality scores, the filtering could not match the filtering applied to full-length reads. To assign V/J genes and CDR3, sequences were annotated using PyIR, a Python wrapper for IgBLAST v1.9, with IMGT germline references. Any read was removed if the V/J assignment was weak (E-value above 1e-6), the CDR3 was missing, or the read contained stop codons, out-of-frame junctions, or ambiguous translated residues. V3J clonotypes were defined as sequences sharing the same inferred V gene, J gene, and CDR3 amino acid sequence. Percentage overlap between repertoires was computed as shared unique clonotypes divided by the size of the smaller repertoire. Three approaches were used to assess repertoire richness: RTK rarefaction, the Chao1 estimator, and Recon v2.1 estimates of unobserved clonotypes. For all TCRbeta clonotypes obtained by the gDNA method from several donors, generation probabilities were computed with OLGA. TCRdb mirrors the immuneACCESS table, restricted to in-frame sequences. Some clones are absent from its copies; in checked studies, under half trace to an unresolved V gene, and the reason for the others is unknown. Clone size and V and J calls were adopted from that table, with D and trimming inferred from the DNA. The sample table contains some 1,100,000 clones; only one count was recorded for around 78% of them. The ten largest clonotypes hold 0.52% of the sample.

These data originate in a study of shared clonotypes between healthy human individuals (dated by TCRdb to 2020 to 2022). For context, the study as a whole: A few men and two women, aged 18 to 49 years, made up the cohort. For each donor, CD4 naive and CD4 memory were each run on three plates, CD8 naive on two plates, and CD8 memory on one plate. The study deeply sequenced blood TCR repertoires of five healthy adults to estimate repertoire size and the extent of clonotype sharing between individuals. To increase sequencing depth and limit assay-specific biases, different laboratories used diverse techniques to prepare libraries and sequence TCR repertoires. Leukapheresis yielded between about 0.9 and 9.5 billion PBMCs per donor. The investigation overall reported the following: Pairwise subsampling led to the expectation that sequencing depth would affect the degree of clonotype sharing among donors. The small number of donors limited the genetic and exposure-history diversity represented. Compared with non-shared clonotypes, clonotypes shared by all four sorted-subset donors had higher generation probabilities. Larger estimated clonotype richness was generally found for naive subsets than for memory subsets. Across a few donors, about 5% of naive CD4, approximately 3.5% of naive CD8, 2.3% of memory CD4, and approximately 0.4% of memory CD8 clonotypes were shared. Sampling was limited to blood, and TCR repertoires in tissue likely differ from TCR repertoires in blood. Incomplete sequencing was indicated by rarefaction of sorted-subset datasets, despite the large sequencing depth.

Healthy HIV-negative adults with no recently reported acute infections or vaccinations were included as donors. Every donor was a Caucasian adult residing in Nashville, Tennessee, USA. Magnetic negative selection was used to enrich CD4+ T cells, after which naive cells were positively selected on CD45RA and the negative fraction became the memory subset. After blood collection by leukapheresis, PBMCs were isolated using Ficoll-Histopaque density gradient centrifugation and then cryopreserved in the vapor phase of liquid nitrogen. Analytical flow cytometry was used to check the purity and quantity of each magnetically sorted T cell population. Each sorted fraction had its genomic DNA isolated and then quantified by UV absorbance on a Nanodrop 2000c. V is shortened by 0 bases, J by 3 bases, and the region joining them spans 3 bases. For CDR1 and CDR2, the germline V gene lists SGHNT and YENEEA. Taken from cysteine to phenylalanine, the CDR3 has 13 residues. Only the CDR3 DNA stays, 39 bases, in frame from base 1.

The receptor's source is a man aged 18 to 30 in good health. Some clones in this sample may be carry-over from other donors' samples. Material: memory CD4+ T cells from PBMCs. Per the publication, the cell subset or site label means: CD45RA-negative fraction. The chain couples TRBV11-3 to TRBJ2-1, with no confidently assigned D gene. The sequenced DNA is TGTGCCAGCAGCTTAGACCTCTACAATGAGCAGTTCTTC. This translates into CASSLDLYNEQFF.